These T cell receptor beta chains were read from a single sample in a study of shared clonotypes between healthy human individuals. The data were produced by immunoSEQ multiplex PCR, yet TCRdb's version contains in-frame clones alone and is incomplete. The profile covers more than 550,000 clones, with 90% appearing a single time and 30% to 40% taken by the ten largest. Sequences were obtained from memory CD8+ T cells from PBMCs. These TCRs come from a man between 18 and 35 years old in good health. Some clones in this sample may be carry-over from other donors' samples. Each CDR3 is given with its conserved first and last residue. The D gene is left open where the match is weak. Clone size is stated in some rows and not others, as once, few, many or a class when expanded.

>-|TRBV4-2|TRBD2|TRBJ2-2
CASSQVRRESTGELFF
TGTGCCAGCAGCCAGGTTCGGCGGGAGTCCACCGGGGAGCTGTTTTTT
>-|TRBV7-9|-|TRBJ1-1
CASSLALKLAGSPLEAFF
TGTGCCAGCAGCTTAGCGCTTAAGTTGGCAGGCAGCCCCCTTGAAGCTTTCTTT
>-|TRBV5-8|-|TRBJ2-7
CASSLGTSDRTVGEQYF
TGTGCCAGCAGCTTGGGAACATCGGACAGAACGGTTGGGGAGCAGTACTTC
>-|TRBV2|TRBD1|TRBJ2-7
CASSEMRGPYEQYF
TGTGCCAGCAGTGAAATGAGGGGGCCCTACGAGCAGTACTTC
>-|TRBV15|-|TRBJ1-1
CATSRARRGNTEAFF
TGTGCCACCAGCAGAGCGCGTAGGGGGAACACTGAAGCTTTCTTT
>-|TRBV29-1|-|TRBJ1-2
CSVRLAEGYTF
TGCAGCGTTCGTCTAGCGGAGGGCTACACCTTC
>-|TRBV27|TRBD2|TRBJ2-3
CASSFSPGGDTQYF
TGTGCCAGCAGTTTTTCCCCGGGGGGGGATACGCAGTATTTT
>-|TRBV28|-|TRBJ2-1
CASSLGSYEQFF
TGTGCCAGCAGTTTAGGTTCTTATGAGCAGTTCTTC
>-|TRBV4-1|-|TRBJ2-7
CASSQERGTFDEQYF
TGCGCCAGCAGCCAAGAGAGAGGCACCTTTGACGAGCAGTACTTC
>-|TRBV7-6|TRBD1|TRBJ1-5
CASSAGQGARSTQPQHF
TGTGCCAGCAGCGCAGGACAGGGGGCCCGAAGTACTCAGCCCCAGCATTTT
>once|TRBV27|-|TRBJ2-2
CASSPGRITGELFF
TGTGCCAGCAGTCCCGGGCGGATCACCGGGGAGCTGTTTTTT
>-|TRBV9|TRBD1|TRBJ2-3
CASSDGDSPTDTQYF
TGTGCCAGCAGCGACGGGGACAGCCCCACAGATACGCAGTATTTT
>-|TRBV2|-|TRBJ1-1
CASSEDRGGKNTEAFF
TGTGCCAGCAGTGAAGATCGGGGCGGGAAAAACACTGAAGCTTTCTTT
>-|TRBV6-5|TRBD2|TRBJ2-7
CASSYGGERYEQYF
TGTGCCAGCAGTTACGGGGGGGAACGCTACGAGCAGTACTTC
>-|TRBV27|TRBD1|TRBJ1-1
CASSFGQGSNTEAFF
TGTGCCAGCAGTTTCGGACAGGGTAGCAACACTGAAGCTTTCTTT
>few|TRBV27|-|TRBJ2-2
CASSLANTGELFF
TGTGCCAGCAGTTTAGCGAACACCGGGGAGCTGTTTTTT
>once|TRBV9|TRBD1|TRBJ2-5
CASSVEGQEYQETQYF
TGTGCCAGCAGCGTAGAAGGACAGGAGTACCAAGAGACCCAGTACTTC
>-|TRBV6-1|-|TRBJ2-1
CASRWGANEQFF
TGTGCCAGCAGGTGGGGAGCAAATGAGCAGTTCTTC
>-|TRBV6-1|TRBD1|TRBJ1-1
CASSGDRDIDEAFF
TGTGCCAGCAGTGGCGACAGGGATATTGATGAAGCTTTCTTT
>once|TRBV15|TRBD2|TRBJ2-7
CATSRDRASGLLEQYF
TGTGCCACCAGCAGAGATAGGGCTAGCGGCCTCCTCGAGCAGTACTTC
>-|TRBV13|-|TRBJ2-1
CASSKRLYDNYEQFF
TGTGCCAGCAGCAAGCGGCTTTACGATAATTATGAGCAGTTCTTC
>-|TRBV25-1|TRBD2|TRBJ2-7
CASSPPLAGSYEQYF
TGTGCCAGCAGTCCCCCACTAGCGGGGAGCTACGAGCAGTACTTC
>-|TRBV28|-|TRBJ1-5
CASSYPNQPQHF
TGTGCCAGCAGTTATCCAAACCAGCCCCAGCATTTT
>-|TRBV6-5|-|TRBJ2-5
CASSFRDRETQYF
TGTGCCAGCAGCTTCAGGGATAGGGAGACCCAGTACTTC
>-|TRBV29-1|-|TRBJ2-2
CSTRGDLAGTGELFF
TGCAGCACCAGGGGGGATCTCGCCGGCACCGGGGAGCTGTTTTTT
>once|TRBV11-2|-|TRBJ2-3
CASRELSDTQYF
TGTGCCAGCAGGGAACTGTCAGATACGCAGTATTTT
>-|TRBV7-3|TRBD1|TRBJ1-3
CASSSPRTGVSGNTIYF
TGTGCCAGCAGCTCACCCAGGACAGGCGTCTCTGGAAACACCATATATTTT
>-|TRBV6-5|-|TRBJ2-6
CASRTGFSGANVLTF
TGTGCCAGCCGAACAGGGTTCTCCGGGGCCAACGTCCTGACTTTC
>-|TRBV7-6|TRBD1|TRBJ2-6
CASSEDRLDSGANVLTF
TGTGCCAGCAGCGAGGACAGGCTAGACTCTGGGGCCAACGTCCTGACTTTC
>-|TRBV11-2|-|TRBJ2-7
CASSLGRREQYF
TGTGCCAGCAGCCTCGGACGGAGGGAGCAGTACTTC
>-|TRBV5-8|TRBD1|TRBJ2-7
CASSFQGAGLYEQYF
TGTGCCAGCAGCTTCCAGGGGGCTGGTCTCTACGAGCAGTACTTC
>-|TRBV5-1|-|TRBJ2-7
CASSDHGGPYEQYF
TGCGCCAGCAGCGACCATGGGGGCCCCTACGAGCAGTACTTC
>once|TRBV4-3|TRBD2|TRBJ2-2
CASSQEPPSGRVTGELFF
TGCGCCAGCAGCCAAGAACCGCCTAGCGGGAGGGTTACCGGGGAGCTGTTTTTT
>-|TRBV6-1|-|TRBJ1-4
CASSEGIGEKLFF
TGTGCCAGCAGTGAGGGGATCGGTGAAAAACTGTTTTTT
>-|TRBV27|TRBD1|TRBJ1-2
CASSPDRGYGYTF
TGTGCCAGCAGTCCGGACAGGGGCTATGGCTACACCTTC
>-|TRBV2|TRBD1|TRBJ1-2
CASRDRGALGYTF
TGTGCCAGCAGGGACAGGGGGGCTCTAGGCTACACCTTC
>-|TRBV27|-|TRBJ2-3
CASSIQSTDTQYF
TGTGCCAGCAGTATTCAAAGCACAGATACGCAGTATTTT
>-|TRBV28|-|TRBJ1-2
CASSFSPRDSTNYGYTF
TGTGCCAGCAGTTTCTCACCCCGGGACTCTACTAACTATGGCTACACCTTC
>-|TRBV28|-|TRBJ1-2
CASSLMGPPYGYTF
TGTGCCAGCAGTTTAATGGGTCCCCCCTATGGCTACACCTTC
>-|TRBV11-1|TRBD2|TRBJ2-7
CASSPSGRGYEQYF
TGTGCCAGCAGCCCCAGCGGGAGAGGCTACGAGCAGTACTTC
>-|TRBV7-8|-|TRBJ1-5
CASSQDQKPQHF
TGTGCCAGCAGTCAAGATCAAAAGCCCCAGCATTTT
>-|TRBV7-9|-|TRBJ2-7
CASEGGASYEQYF
TGTGCCTCCGAAGGAGGGGCTTCCTACGAGCAGTACTTC
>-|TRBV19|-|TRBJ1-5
CASSPYIHQPQHF
TGTGCCAGTAGTCCTTACATCCATCAGCCCCAGCATTTT
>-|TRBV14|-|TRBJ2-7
CASSRTVYEQYF
TGTGCCAGCAGCCGGACAGTCTACGAGCAGTACTTC
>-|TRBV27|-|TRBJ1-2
CASSPGQSYGYTF
TGTGCCAGCAGTCCTGGACAGTCCTATGGCTACACCTTC
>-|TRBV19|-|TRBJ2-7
CASSIVGMASEQYF
TGTGCCAGTAGTATAGTAGGGATGGCATCCGAGCAGTACTTC
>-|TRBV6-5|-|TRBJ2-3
CASSYRLVDTQYF
TGTGCCAGCAGTTATCGACTAGTAGATACGCAGTATTTT
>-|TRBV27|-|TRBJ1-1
CASSSMAGTTEAFF
TGTGCCAGCAGCTCCATGGCAGGGACGACTGAAGCTTTCTTT
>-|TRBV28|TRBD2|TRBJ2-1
CASSSTGWREGLGKQFF
TGTGCCAGCAGTTCCACGGGTTGGCGGGAGGGCCTGGGTAAGCAGTTCTTC
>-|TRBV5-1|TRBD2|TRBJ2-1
CASSPFRTSVYNEQFF
TGCGCCAGCAGCCCATTTAGGACTAGCGTCTACAATGAGCAGTTCTTC
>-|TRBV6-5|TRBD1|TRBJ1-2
CASSNGDRGNYGYTF
TGTGCCAGCAGTAACGGGGACAGGGGAAACTATGGCTACACCTTC
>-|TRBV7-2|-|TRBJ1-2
CASSFGARDGYTF
TGTGCCAGCAGCTTTGGGGCGAGGGATGGCTACACCTTC
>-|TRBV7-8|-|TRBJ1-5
CASSPWTSFGQPQHF
TGTGCCAGCAGCCCTTGGACCTCCTTCGGCCAGCCCCAGCATTTT